The T cell receptor (beta chain) under discussion was sequenced for a study of shared clonotypes between healthy human individuals. In the naive CD8 group, cells lacked CD45RO and were positively selected for CCR7, so terminally differentiated effector memory CD45RA+ cells were left out. The data were produced by immunoSEQ multiplex PCR, yet TCRdb's version contains in-frame clones alone and is incomplete. The profile shows about 590,000 clones, 95% of them singletons. V shed 3 bases and J shed 8 bases, with 17 bases lying between them. Germline lookup yields CDR1 LNHDA and CDR2 SQIVND (reference sequence). The CDR3 spans 15 residues.

V is TRBV19 and J is TRBJ1-5; tentative D call: TRBD1 (6 bases). The sequence was obtained from a woman aged 25 to 39 in good health. Sequencing input: naive CD8+ T cells sorted from blood. CDR3 protein: CASSILNRVIEPQHF. CDR3 DNA sequence: TGTGCCAGTAGTATTTTAAACAGGGTTATCGAGCCCCAGCATTTT.